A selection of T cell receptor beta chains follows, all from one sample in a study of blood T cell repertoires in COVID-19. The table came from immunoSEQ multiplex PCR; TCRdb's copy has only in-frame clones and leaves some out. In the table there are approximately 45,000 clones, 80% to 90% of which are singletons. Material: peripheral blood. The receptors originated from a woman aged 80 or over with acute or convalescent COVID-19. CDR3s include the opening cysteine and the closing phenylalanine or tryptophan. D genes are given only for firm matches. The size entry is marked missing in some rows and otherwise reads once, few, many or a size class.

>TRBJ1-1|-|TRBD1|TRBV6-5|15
TGTGCCAGCAGTTCCTCCGGGACAGGGATTACTGAAGCTTTCTTT
CASSSSGTGITEAFF
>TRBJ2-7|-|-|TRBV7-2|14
TGTGCCAGCAGCCGTCGGCAGGTGGCCTACGAGCAGTACTTC
CASSRRQVAYEQYF
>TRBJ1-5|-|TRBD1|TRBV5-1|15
TGCGCCAGCAGCTTGGAAGGGGGCGACAATCAGCCCCAGCATTTT
CASSLEGGDNQPQHF
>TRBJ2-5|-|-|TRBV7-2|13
TGTGCCAGCGCGAGGGCAGTCCAAGAGACCCAGTACTTC
CASARAVQETQYF
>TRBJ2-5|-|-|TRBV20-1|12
TGCAGTGCTAGTGTGGAGCAAGAGACCCAGTACTTC
CSASVEQETQYF
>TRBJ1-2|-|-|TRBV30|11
TGTGCCTGGAGTCTCGGCTATGGCTACACCTTC
CAWSLGYGYTF
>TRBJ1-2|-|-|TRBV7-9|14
TGTGCCAGCAGCTTAGACGTCCTGGGGCGCGGCTACACCTTC
CASSLDVLGRGYTF
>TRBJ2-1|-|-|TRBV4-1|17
TGCGCCAGCAGCCAAGATGTGGTCGGTCGGAGGGGCAATGAGCAGTTCTTC
CASSQDVVGRRGNEQFF
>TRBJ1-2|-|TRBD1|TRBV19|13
TGTGCCAGTCAGACAGGGGAGAACTATGGCTACACCTTC
CASQTGENYGYTF
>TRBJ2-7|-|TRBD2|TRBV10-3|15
TGTGCCATCAGTGCCCTAGCGGGGAGCTCCTACGAGCAGTACTTC
CAISALAGSSYEQYF
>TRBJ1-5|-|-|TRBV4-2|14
TGTGCCAGCAGCCAAGCTCCCGGGGGACAGCCCCAGCATTTT
CASSQAPGGQPQHF
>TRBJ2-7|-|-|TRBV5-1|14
TGCGCCAGCAGCTTGGACAATCCCTCCTACGAGCAGTACTTC
CASSLDNPSYEQYF
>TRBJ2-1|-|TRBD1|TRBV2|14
TGTGCCAGCAGTGCCCAGGGGGAATACAATGAGCAGTTCTTC
CASSAQGEYNEQFF
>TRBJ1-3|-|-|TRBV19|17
TGTGCCAGTAGCCCCTCCGGGACACTAACTGCTGGAAACACCATATATTTT
CASSPSGTLTAGNTIYF
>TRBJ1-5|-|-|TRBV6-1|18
TGTGCCAGCAGTGTTCTTGGGAGCGGGGGACGAAGCAATCAGCCCCAGCATTTT
CASSVLGSGGRSNQPQHF
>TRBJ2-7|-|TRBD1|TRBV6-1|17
TGTGCCAGCAGTGCAACCCCTAGAAGGGGGCGCATGGGCGAGCAGTACTTC
CASSATPRRGRMGEQYF
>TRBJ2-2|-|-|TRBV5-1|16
TGCGCCAGCAGCCCCCGCGTAGTAGAGCACACCGGGGAGCTGTTTTTT
CASSPRVVEHTGELFF
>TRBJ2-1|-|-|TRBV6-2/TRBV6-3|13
TGTGCCAGCAGTTCCCACTCATACAATGAGCAGTTCTTC
CASSSHSYNEQFF
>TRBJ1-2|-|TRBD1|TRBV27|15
TGTGCCAGCAGTACAGGGGCAGGGCCTCTCTATGGCTACACCTTC
CASSTGAGPLYGYTF
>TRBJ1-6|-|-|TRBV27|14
TGTGCCAGCAGTTTAGGGGAGAGGGCTTCACCCCTCCACTTT
CASSLGERASPLHF
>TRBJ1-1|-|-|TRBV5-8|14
TGTGCCAGCAGCAGCTACAGGGAGGGCACTGAAGCTTTCTTT
CASSSYREGTEAFF
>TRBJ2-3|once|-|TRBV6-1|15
TGTGCCAGCAGTGAAGGGAGACGGGGCACAGATACGCAGTATTTT
CASSEGRRGTDTQYF
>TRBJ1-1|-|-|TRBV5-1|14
TGCGCCAGCAGCTCGGCAGGGATGAACACTGAAGCTTTCTTT
CASSSAGMNTEAFF
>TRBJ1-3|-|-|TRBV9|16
TGTGCCAGCAGCGTCGCAGGACAGTCCTCTGGAAACACCATATATTTT
CASSVAGQSSGNTIYF
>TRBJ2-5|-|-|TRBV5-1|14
TGCGCCAGCGGGCCGGGGGAACGAGGAGAGACCCAGTACTTC
CASGPGERGETQYF
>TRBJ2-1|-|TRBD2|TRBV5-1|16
TGCGCCAGCAGCTTGGTTGCGGGGGAGGCCTACAATGAGCAGTTCTTC
CASSLVAGEAYNEQFF
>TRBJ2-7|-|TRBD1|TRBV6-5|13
TGTGCCAGCAAGGTAGGGACAGACTACGAGCAGTACTTC
CASKVGTDYEQYF
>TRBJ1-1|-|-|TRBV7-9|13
TGTGCCAGCCGAGGACAGACGAACACTGAAGCTTTCTTT
CASRGQTNTEAFF
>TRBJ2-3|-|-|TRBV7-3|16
TGTGCCAGCAGCCCTCTTCCGGGAACTAGAACAGATACGCAGTATTTT
CASSPLPGTRTDTQYF
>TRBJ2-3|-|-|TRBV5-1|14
TGCGCCAGCAGCTTGGGGGAGACCACAGATACGCAGTATTTT
CASSLGETTDTQYF
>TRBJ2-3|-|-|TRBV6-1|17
TGTGCCAGCAGTGAATCTGTGGCGGTCGGGGGAACAGATACGCAGTATTTT
CASSESVAVGGTDTQYF
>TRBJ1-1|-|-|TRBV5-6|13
TGTGCCAGCAGCTCCCGGACAGTCACTGAAGCTTTCTTT
CASSSRTVTEAFF
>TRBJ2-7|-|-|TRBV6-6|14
TGTGCCAGCAGTTCGCGGGACAGTTCCTACGAGCAGTACTTC
CASSSRDSSYEQYF
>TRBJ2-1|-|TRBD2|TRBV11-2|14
TGTGCCAGCAGCTTCCCTTGGACTAGGAATGAGCAGTTCTTC
CASSFPWTRNEQFF
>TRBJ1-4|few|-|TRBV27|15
TGTGCCAGCAGTTCCGACAGGACAACTAATGAAAAACTGTTTTTT
CASSSDRTTNEKLFF
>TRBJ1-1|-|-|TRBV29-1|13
TGCAGCGCTGGGCCTCCCGCAGGCACTGAAGCTTTCTTT
CSAGPPAGTEAFF
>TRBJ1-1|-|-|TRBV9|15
TGTGCCAGCAGTGAAGATTGGGGGGTGAACACTGAAGCTTTCTTT
CASSEDWGVNTEAFF
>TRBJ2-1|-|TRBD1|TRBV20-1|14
TGCAGTGCTAGTAACAGGGGAGTCCACAATGAGCAGTTCTTC
CSASNRGVHNEQFF
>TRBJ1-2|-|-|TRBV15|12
TGTGCCACCAGCGAGGCGGGGTATGGCTACACCTTC
CATSEAGYGYTF
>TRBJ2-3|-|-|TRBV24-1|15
TGTGCCACCAGTGTTGGATTAGCGGGCACAGATACGCAGTATTTT
CATSVGLAGTDTQYF
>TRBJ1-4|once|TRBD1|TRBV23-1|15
TGCGCCAGCAGGGTACCGGGACAGATTAATGAAAAACTGTTTTTT
CASRVPGQINEKLFF
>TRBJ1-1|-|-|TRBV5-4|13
TGTGCCAGCAGCTTGGACAGGTACACTGAAGCTTTCTTT
CASSLDRYTEAFF
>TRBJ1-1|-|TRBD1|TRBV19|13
TGTGCCAGTAGTCCTCCTACAGGGGCGAAAACTTTCTTT
CASSPPTGAKTFF
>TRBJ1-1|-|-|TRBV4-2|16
TGTGCCAGCAGCCAGGACCCTCGGGGTTTAAGGACTGAAGCTTTCTTT
CASSQDPRGLRTEAFF
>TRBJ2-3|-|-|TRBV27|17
TGTGCCAGCAGTCCAACCCCGCCGGGCGGGGGCTGGGATACGCAGTATTTT
CASSPTPPGGGWDTQYF
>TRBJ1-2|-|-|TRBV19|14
TGTGCCAGTATCGGACAACGTACTAACTATGGCTACACCTTC
CASIGQRTNYGYTF
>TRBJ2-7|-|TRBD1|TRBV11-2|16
TGTGCCAGCAGCTGGGGGCTGGGGGACAGGGGATACGAGCAGTACTTC
CASSWGLGDRGYEQYF
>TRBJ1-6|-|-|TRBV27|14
TGTGCCAGCAGCCAGCCGGGGGGGAATTCACCCCTCCACTTT
CASSQPGGNSPLHF
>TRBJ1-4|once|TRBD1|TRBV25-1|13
TGTGCCAGCAGGGGACAGGAAGGCGAAAAACTGTTTTTT
CASRGQEGEKLFF
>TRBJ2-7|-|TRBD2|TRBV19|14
TGTGCCAGTTCTAAACGGGGGGAGTTCCTCGAGCAGTACTTC
CASSKRGEFLEQYF
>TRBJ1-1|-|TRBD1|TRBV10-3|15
TGTGCCATCAACACAGGGGGGACTGGGAACACTGAAGCTTTCTTT
CAINTGGTGNTEAFF
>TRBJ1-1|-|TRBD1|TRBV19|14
TGTGCCAGTGCGATTGGGACAGGGGGCGTGAGAGCTTTCTTT
CASAIGTGGVRAFF
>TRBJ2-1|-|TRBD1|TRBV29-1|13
TGCAGCTTCCGGGACAGCGGTCTCCATGAGCAGTTCTTC
CSFRDSGLHEQFF
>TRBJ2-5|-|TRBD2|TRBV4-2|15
TGTGCCAGCAGCCAGTTAAGCGGGGGGCAAGAGACCCAGTACTTC
CASSQLSGGQETQYF
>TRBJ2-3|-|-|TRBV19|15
TGTGCCAGTAGTACCTCCCCAGGACACACAGATACGCAGTATTTT
CASSTSPGHTDTQYF
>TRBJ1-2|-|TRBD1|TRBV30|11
TGTGCCTGGACAGGGGGGTATGGCTACACCTTC
CAWTGGYGYTF
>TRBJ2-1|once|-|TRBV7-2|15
TGTGCCAGCAGCTCCCAGGGAAGGAAGTACAATGAGCAGTTCTTC
CASSSQGRKYNEQFF
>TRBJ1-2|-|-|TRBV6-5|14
TGTGCCAGCAGCCTTTCCGGGGGGGATTCTGGCTACACCTTC
CASSLSGGDSGYTF
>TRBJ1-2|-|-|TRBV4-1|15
TGCGCCAGCAGCCCGTCCGGGGGGGCTAACTATGGCTACACCTTC
CASSPSGGANYGYTF
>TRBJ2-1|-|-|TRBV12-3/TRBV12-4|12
TGTGCCAGCTCTAGCAAGGGCAATGAGCAGTTCTTC
CASSSKGNEQFF